This TCR beta chain was profiled in a study of T-cell reconstitution after alpha-beta-depleted transplantation in children. Unique molecular identifiers tagged the TCRbeta library. TCRdb re-derived calls from the PCR reads in MiXCR, one entry per CDR3 protein. The data hold about 610,000 distinct CDR3 sequences, with roughly 10% observed a single time. V lost 1 base, J lost 5 bases, and 19 bases stayed unmatched. From germline, CDR1 is MNHEY and CDR2 SVGAGI. This CDR3 contains 19 residues. This clonotype appeared a few times. The origin of this receptor is a human donor who donated a stem cell graft to a child with acute myeloid leukemia. Source: PBMCs from the stem cell graft donor, taken from the stem cell graft. This sequence joins TRBV6-5 and TRBJ2-7; 8 bases are a match to TRBD2. CDR3 coding DNA: TGTGCCAGCAGTTACTGGGGGAATCTAGCGGGTGGTGGGGAGGACGAGCAGTACTTC. Protein product: CASSYWGNLAGGGEDEQYF.